The 3 T cell receptor beta chains below all came from one sample that was sequenced in a study of cytomegalovirus exposure and HLA in healthy donors. The primer mix had 60 Vbeta and 13 Jbeta primers. The protocol was immunoSEQ multiplex PCR, while the TCRdb copy is restricted to in-frame clones and leaves out a portion. Of 200,000 to 250,000 clones listed, 70% to 90% are singletons. Input material: PBMCs. These receptor sequences come from a human donor in good health.

This chain links TRBV2 with TRBJ2-3, with a tentative D call TRBD1 (5 bases). Trimming left V 3 bases short and J 2 bases short, with 9 bases between. Germline V CDR1 and CDR2: SNHLY, FYNNEI. The CDR3 totals 14 residues. CDR3 sequence reads: CASSDIGATDTQYF. In DNA, the CDR3 is TGTGCCAGCAGTGACATAGGGGCCACAGATACGCAGTATTTT.

This rearrangement joins TRBV27 to TRBJ2-7; 10 bases are a match to TRBD2. Germline V gene data show CDR1 as MNHEY and CDR2 as SMNVEV (reference sequence). The CDR3 is made up of 14 amino acids. Trimming took 4 bases from V and 10 from J; bases not matched to a gene: 10. The CDR3 region has the DNA TGTGCCAGCAGTTCCCTACTAGCGGGGTATCCCCAGTACTTC. It codes for CASSSLLAGYPQYF.

The chain uses TRBV4-1 and TRBJ1-2, with a tentative D call TRBD1 (5 bases). Germline CDR1 MGHRA, CDR2 YSYEKL. The CDR3 contains 15 residues. V was clipped by 0 bases and J by 2 bases, with 10 bases between them. The CDR3 loop reads CASSQEAGPNYGYTF. The CDR3 coding sequence is TGCGCCAGCAGCCAAGAGGCGGGACCGAACTATGGCTACACCTTC.